This T cell receptor (beta chain) was sequenced in a study of cytomegalovirus exposure and HLA in healthy donors. The V gene lost 2 bases and the J gene lost 0 bases, with 11 bases spanning the gap. The CDR3 is 16 residues long. Germline V CDR1 and CDR2: MNHEY, SMNVEV (reference sequence). Some clones are missing from TCRdb's copy, which holds only in-frame ones; the method was immunoSEQ multiplex PCR. The sample has some 98,000 clones; 87% are singletons. This sequence originates from a woman between 25 and 40 years old in good health and CMV-seronegative. The sample taken for sequencing was PBMCs. V usage is TRBV27 and J usage is TRBJ1-5; D perhaps matches TRBD1 (6 bases). The CDR3 coding sequence is TGTGCCAGCAGTTTAGTCGGGGGGGCTAGCAATCAGCCCCAGCATTTT. It translates to CASSLVGGASNQPQHF.